This TCR beta chain was retrieved from a study of monozygotic twins with inflammatory bowel disease. A word on this clonotype: Its specificity is unknown.

Study-wide findings and caveats: Healthy co-twins, by inverse Simpson, had higher TCRbeta diversity than their siblings with IBD. Discordant twins showed the same repertoire similarity as concordant twins, possibly from limited power.

Donors each contributed one blood sample measuring around 2.5 ml. Each UMI, carrying a 6-nucleotide sample barcode, came from template switching. No DNA is given; TCRdb re-called the 5' RACE reads and lists each CDR3 protein once. This table lists a few hundred thousand distinct CDR3 sequences. This sequence originates from a human donor with ulcerative colitis or Crohn's disease, or a healthy co-twin of an affected twin (not recorded which). Material: blood.

The CDR3 is CASSLTGVYEQYF. The chain is built from TRBV7-9 and TRBJ2-7; TCRdb's D gene call, TRBD1, goes unchecked for lack of DNA. The CDR3 totals 13 residues. Looked up from germline, CDR1 is SEHNR and CDR2 is FQNEAQ (reference sequence). Variable domain in full (rest from reference TRBV7-9 and TRBJ2-7): DTGVSQNPRHKITKRGQNVTFRCDPISEHNRLYWYRQTLGQGPEFLTYFQNEAQLEKSRLLSDRFSAERPKGSFSTLEIQRTEQGDSAMYLCASSLTGVYEQYFGPGTRLTVT.